The rows below give T cell receptor beta chains drawn from one sample of a study of human T cells and chemical hapten exposure. TCRdb reprocessed the RACE reads via MiXCR and lists one record per CDR3 protein. The data show some 52,000 distinct CDR3 sequences, with approximately 9.9% seen just once and roughly 15% held by the top ten. The sequencing here drew on whole blood, taken in connection with sensitization to the hapten diphenylcyclopropenone (DPC). Receptors were obtained from a middle-aged woman with alopecia areata. Some clones in this sample may be carry-over from other donors' samples. Both conserved end residues are trimmed from each CDR3. Fields, in order: J gene, V gene, CDR3 protein.

J: TRBJ1-1
V: TRBV6-5
CDR3: ASKRARDTEAF

J: TRBJ2-3
V: TRBV18
CDR3: ASSPSQGATDTQY

J: TRBJ2-6
V: TRBV23-1
CDR3: ASSQSGTSGWSGANVLT

J: TRBJ1-2
V: TRBV4-3
CDR3: ASSQDRSSYGYT

J: TRBJ2-5
V: TRBV5-1
CDR3: ASSFGRGLVEETQY

J: TRBJ2-7
V: TRBV28
CDR3: ASSPTGFPYEQY

J: TRBJ2-1
V: TRBV18
CDR3: ASSPGQGDNEQF

J: TRBJ2-1
V: TRBV21-1
CDR3: ASSRTSTGSYNEQF

J: TRBJ2-7
V: TRBV25-1
CDR3: ASRGGQLSSYEQY

J: TRBJ2-2
V: TRBV27
CDR3: ASSMLGTGGPGELF

J: TRBJ2-7
V: TRBV3-1
CDR3: ASSQPSPGQISSYEQY

J: TRBJ1-5
V: TRBV5-5
CDR3: ASSLVGEVSNQPQH

J: TRBJ2-1
V: TRBV5-1
CDR3: ASSFGDNEQF

J: TRBJ2-5
V: TRBV4-3
CDR3: ASSQDPQETQY

J: TRBJ1-3
V: TRBV11-2
CDR3: ASSLGSTGNTIY

J: TRBJ1-6
V: TRBV4-1
CDR3: ASSQEGSNINSPLH

J: TRBJ1-1
V: TRBV5-6
CDR3: ASSRDRVLTEAF

J: TRBJ2-1
V: TRBV10-2
CDR3: ASRDSEQF

J: TRBJ2-2
V: TRBV7-8
CDR3: ASSLKGTSGAGELF

J: TRBJ1-6
V: TRBV6-2/TRBV6-3
CDR3: ASTTSSYNSPLH

J: TRBJ1-3
V: TRBV7-9
CDR3: ASSLSFRDSGNTIY

J: TRBJ2-1
V: TRBV24-1
CDR3: ATSEPDRNEQF

J: TRBJ2-1
V: TRBV12-5
CDR3: ASGFPAGGAWNEQF

J: TRBJ2-7
V: TRBV7-2
CDR3: ASSLRGSYEQY

J: TRBJ2-7
V: TRBV6-1
CDR3: ASSEFAGGYEQY

J: TRBJ2-5
V: TRBV29-1
CDR3: SAFRDNGETQY

J: TRBJ1-4
V: TRBV7-3
CDR3: ASSLRGTSTNEKLF

J: TRBJ2-7
V: TRBV2
CDR3: ASNRDTFSYEQY

J: TRBJ2-7
V: TRBV20-1
CDR3: SARPRGRRGEQY

J: TRBJ1-1
V: TRBV20-1
CDR3: SASPGVYTEAF

J: TRBJ1-1
V: TRBV11-2
CDR3: ASSPDPNTEAF

J: TRBJ2-2
V: TRBV18
CDR3: ASSQGMTGELF

J: TRBJ2-1
V: TRBV11-3
CDR3: ASSGRGNGQF

J: TRBJ2-2
V: TRBV4-1
CDR3: ASSRGGSDANTGELF

J: TRBJ2-7
V: TRBV7-8
CDR3: ASSLATGSTYEQY

J: TRBJ1-6
V: TRBV4-1
CDR3: ASSQPPRQGDSPLH

J: TRBJ2-7
V: TRBV28
CDR3: ATSSYEQY

J: TRBJ2-3
V: TRBV18
CDR3: ASSLLAGDTDTQY

J: TRBJ1-2
V: TRBV6-1
CDR3: SLGNNYGYT

J: TRBJ1-2
V: TRBV3-1
CDR3: ASSPLGRTNYGYT

J: TRBJ1-5
V: TRBV2
CDR3: ASSEERDRGISNQPQH

J: TRBJ1-2
V: TRBV12-3/TRBV12-4
CDR3: ASRTLTGPGDVYT

J: TRBJ2-1
V: TRBV4-1
CDR3: ASSQGGQVYNEQF

J: TRBJ2-1
V: TRBV6-1
CDR3: ASSEAWQVYNEQF

J: TRBJ1-1
V: TRBV20-1
CDR3: SAPDRGSEAF

J: TRBJ2-3
V: TRBV24-1
CDR3: ATSDGGTDTQY

J: TRBJ1-5
V: TRBV7-2
CDR3: ASSLVKGDGDQPQH

J: TRBJ2-2
V: TRBV7-2
CDR3: ASSLRRGANTGELF

J: TRBJ2-7
V: TRBV5-5
CDR3: ASSLKWDRVSGEQY

J: TRBJ1-1
V: TRBV20-1
CDR3: SAMGQLNTEAF

J: TRBJ2-3
V: TRBV11-2
CDR3: ASSSLAGALADTQY

J: TRBJ1-2
V: TRBV20-1
CDR3: SARDDSDSYNYGYT

J: TRBJ1-4
V: TRBV30
CDR3: AWSQFTTNEKLF

J: TRBJ1-4
V: TRBV6-5
CDR3: ASSYTKSGDYMGKLF

J: TRBJ1-2
V: TRBV6-1
CDR3: ASSALREIYGYT

J: TRBJ2-7
V: TRBV5-4
CDR3: ASSLRGSTYEQY

J: TRBJ2-7
V: TRBV29-1
CDR3: SVVGPGDYEQY

J: TRBJ2-3
V: TRBV20-1
CDR3: SARTPRGASDTQY

J: TRBJ2-6
V: TRBV20-1
CDR3: SARRGQVPSGANVLT

J: TRBJ2-1
V: TRBV12-5
CDR3: ASGTALDNEQF